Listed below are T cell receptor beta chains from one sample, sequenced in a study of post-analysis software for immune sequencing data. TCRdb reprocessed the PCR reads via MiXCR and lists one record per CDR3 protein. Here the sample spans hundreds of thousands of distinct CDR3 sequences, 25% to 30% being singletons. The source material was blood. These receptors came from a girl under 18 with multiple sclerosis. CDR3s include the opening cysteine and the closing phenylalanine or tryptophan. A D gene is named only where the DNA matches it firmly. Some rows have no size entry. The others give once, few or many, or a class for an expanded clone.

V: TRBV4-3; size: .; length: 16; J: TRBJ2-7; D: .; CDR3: CASSQARLPETYEQYF; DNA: TGCGCCAGCAGCCAAGCCCGTCTGCCAGAAACCTACGAGCAGTACTTC
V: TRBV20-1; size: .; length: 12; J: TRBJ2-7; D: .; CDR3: CSASDGSYEQYF; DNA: TGCAGTGCTAGCGACGGTTCCTACGAGCAGTACTTC
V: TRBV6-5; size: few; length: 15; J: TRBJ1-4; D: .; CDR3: CASRYSGYSNEKLFF; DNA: TGTGCCAGCAGATATTCAGGCTATTCTAATGAAAAACTGTTTTTT
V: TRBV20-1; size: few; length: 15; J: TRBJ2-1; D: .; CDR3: CSAIVALAPWGEQFF; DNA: TGCAGTGCTATCGTGGCGCTCGCCCCGTGGGGTGAGCAGTTCTTC
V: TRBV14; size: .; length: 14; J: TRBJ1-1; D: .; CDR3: CASSQVWMNTEAFF; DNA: TGTGCCAGCAGCCAAGTTTGGATGAACACTGAAGCTTTCTTT
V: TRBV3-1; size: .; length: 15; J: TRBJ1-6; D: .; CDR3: CASSQGDSRNSPLHF; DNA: TGTGCCAGCAGCCAAGGCGACTCCCGTAATTCACCCCTCCACTTT
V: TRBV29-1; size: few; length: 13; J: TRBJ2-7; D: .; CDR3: CSVRGGGTYEQYF; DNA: TGCAGCGTCCGCGGGGGCGGAACCTACGAGCAGTACTTC
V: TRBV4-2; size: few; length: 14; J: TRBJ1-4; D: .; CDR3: CASSPSGSGEKLFF; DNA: TGTGCCAGCTCACCATCGGGGAGCGGTGAAAAACTGTTTTTT
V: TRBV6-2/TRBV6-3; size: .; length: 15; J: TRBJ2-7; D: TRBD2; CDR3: CASSTIAGVTYEQYF; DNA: TGTGCCAGCAGTACCATAGCGGGAGTTACCTACGAGCAGTACTTC
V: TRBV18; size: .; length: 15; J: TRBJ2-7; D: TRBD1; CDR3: CASSPRTGTDYEQYF; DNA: TGTGCCAGCTCACCTCGGACCGGGACAGACTACGAGCAGTACTTC
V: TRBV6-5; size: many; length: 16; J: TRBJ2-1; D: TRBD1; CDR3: CASSRTGGNSYNEQFF; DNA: TGTGCCAGCAGTAGGACAGGAGGAAATTCCTACAATGAGCAGTTCTTC
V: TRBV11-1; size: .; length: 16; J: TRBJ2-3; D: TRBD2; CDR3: CASSYTSGRHTDTQYF; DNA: TGTGCCAGCAGCTACACTAGCGGAAGACACACAGATACGCAGTATTTT